This T cell receptor (beta chain) was found in a study of regulatory T cells in long-lasting Graves disease. Libraries of TCR beta came from iRepertoire HTBI primers plus Arm-PCR of CDR3 regions. TCRdb reprocessed the multiplex PCR reads with MiXCR, giving one entry per CDR3 protein. The sample includes 350,000 to 450,000 distinct CDR3 sequences, 16% of them seen just once. Time point of the sample: newly diagnosed GD, antithyroid drugs for less than 3 months. TCR sequences were obtained from RNA taken from PBMCs. This clonotype was recorded many times. The V gene end was trimmed by 6 bases and the J gene end by 3 bases; junction bases not matched to a gene: 11. This CDR3 comprises 16 residues. These data are also associated with another study on T cells in Graves' hyperthyroidism and ophthalmopathy.

The chain uses TRBV12-3 or TRBV12-4 and TRBJ2-1; 7 bases line up with TRBD1. The sample in question was peripheral blood mononuclear cells (PBMCs), obtained at new diagnosis, from a patient treated with antithyroid drugs. This TCR was recovered from a man aged 40-49 years with Graves disease. The CDR3 nucleotides read TGTGCCAGCAGCTCCCCGAGGGGGCGACGCTACAATGAGCAGTTCTTC. Protein: CASSSPRGRRYNEQFF.